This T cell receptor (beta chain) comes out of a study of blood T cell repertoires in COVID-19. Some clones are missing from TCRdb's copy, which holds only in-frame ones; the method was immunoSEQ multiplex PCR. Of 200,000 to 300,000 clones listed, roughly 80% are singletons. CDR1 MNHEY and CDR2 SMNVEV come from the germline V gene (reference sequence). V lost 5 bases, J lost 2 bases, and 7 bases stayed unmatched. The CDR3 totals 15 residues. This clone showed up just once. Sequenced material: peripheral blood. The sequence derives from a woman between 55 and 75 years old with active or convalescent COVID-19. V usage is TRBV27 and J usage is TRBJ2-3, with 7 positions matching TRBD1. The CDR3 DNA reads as TGTGCCAGCAGTACGCCGGGACAGAACACAGATACGCAGTATTTT. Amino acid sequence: CASSTPGQNTDTQYF.